This T cell receptor (beta chain) was documented in a study of early T cells in non-severe SARS-CoV-2 infection (dated by TCRdb to about 2021). Concerning the study at large: Bulk RNA from unsorted whole blood was used for TCR sequencing, so alpha and beta chains could not be paired. What the research found in general, with its limitations: Matching against VDJdb was skewed toward anti-spike CD8 responses, likely underestimated virus-specific expansions, and missed private and CD4 specificities.

Libraries came from 5' RACE. Sequenced using a NextSeq 500. In the TCR library protocol, unique molecular identifiers were attached to individual cDNA molecules to correct for PCR bias and sequencing error. Both TCR alpha and beta chains were sequenced, and tight co-correlation was observed between alpha and beta sequence abundances in each sample. Processing in the source paper ran as follows. Decombinator V4 was used to annotate TCR sequences for V gene, J gene and CDR3. Expanded TCRs were defined as changing significantly between any two time points under a Poisson model with p below 0.0001. TCR abundances were normalised to the total number of TCRs sequenced per sample and expressed as counts per million. TRAV1-2 paired with TRAJ12, TRAJ20 or TRAJ33 defined MAIT TCRs, while TRAV10 paired with TRAJ18 defined iNKT TCRs. A search of VDJdb, accessed on 1 November 2021, was run for TCRs annotated to CMV, EBV and SARS-CoV-2, with TCRs annotated for multiple antigens excluded. TCRdb redid the processing of the public reads, applying fastp at Q25 and MiXCR, and retained in-frame beta chains. Identical CDR3 protein sequences are pooled into one entry, listed with their most common genes and DNA. V and J calls and clone size were set by TCRdb, not the authors. The sample data list more than 55,000 distinct CDR3 sequences, and around 9.3% of these were observed just once. Of the sample, approximately 16% falls within the top ten clones.

The table lists this clonotype with many counts. The antigen it recognizes is unknown. No base quality values were provided; no much bigger clone lies one nucleotide off. This was a case-control study nested in a cohort of healthcare workers in London, UK, who had nasopharyngeal swab PCR tests and blood samples taken every week. Healthcare workers were recruited between 23 and 31 March 2020, during the week of the UK lockdown, and were followed weekly for up to 16 weeks. For CDR1 and CDR2, the germline V gene lists LGHNA and YSLEER. Trimming removed 4 bases from V and 4 bases from J; the gene matches leave 7 bases unexplained. The cysteine opens and the phenylalanine closes a CDR3 of 15 amino acids. Only the CDR3 part of the read is kept: 45 bases, read in frame from the first base.

The receptor's source is an adult who was a healthcare worker with PCR-confirmed SARS-CoV-2 infection or an uninfected control (not recorded which). Sequences were obtained from whole blood. Here the chain combines TRBV4-3 and TRBJ2-3; 8 middle bases align to TRBD2. This receptor carries the CDR3 CASSLEPGGADTQYF. The nucleotide sequence is TGCGCCAGCAGCCTCGAACCGGGAGGGGCAGATACGCAGTATTTT.